The sequence of this TCR beta chain was determined in a study of T-cell reconstitution after alpha-beta-depleted transplantation in children. Germline V CDR1 and CDR2: SGHRS, YFSETQ. This CDR3 is built from 13 residues. Trimming at V came to 7 bases and at J to 3 bases, leaving 7 bases not matched to a gene. Study-level points and caveats: From surviving recipient T cells and thymic progenitors came the high day-60 TCRbeta diversity observed in some patients. Newly made T cells mostly supplied T-cell counts and diversity one year after transplant.

The authors prepared the TCRbeta library with unique molecular identifiers. Via MiXCR, TCRdb re-called the PCR reads, giving one row per CDR3 protein. The sample lists 700,000 to 950,000 distinct CDR3 sequences; about 16% were seen once. This clonotype was observed a handful of times. Its antigen remains unidentified. The sample consisted of PBMCs, mostly from graft donor cells, taken 360 days after TCRalphabeta/CD19-depleted stem cell transplant. The receptor's source is a male patient under 18 who had a stem cell transplant for acute lymphoblastic leukemia, so the T cells may come from the graft donor. The V call is TRBV5-1, the J call TRBJ2-7; 7 bases match TRBD2. In DNA form, the CDR3 reads TGCGCCAGCTCCGGACTAGTGGGCTACGAGCAGTACTTC. Its protein product is CASSGLVGYEQYF.